This T cell receptor (beta chain) was found in a study of a mutant IDH1 vaccine in newly diagnosed glioma. In the study overall: Averaging roughly 40 years of age, treated patients were around 60% male and approximately 38% female.

As regards this clone: Its antigen is not known.

Study-wide results and caveats: Immune responses induced by the vaccine were seen in approximately 93% of patients, spanning multiple MHC alleles.

The time point here: week 35, safety follow-up. It was 300 ug of mutant IDH1 20-mer peptide that made up each vaccine dose, given with topical imiquimod. The data were produced by immunoSEQ multiplex PCR, yet TCRdb's version contains in-frame clones alone and is incomplete. The sample has just over 65,000 clones, 84% seen once. The sequencing used PBMCs, collected from a glioma patient whose treatment included an IDH1 peptide vaccine. This sequence was found in a man between 18 and 35 years old with glioma.

CDR3 DNA sequence: TGTGCCAGCAGTAAGACAGCAAATGAAAAACTGTTTTTT. It is translated as CASSKTANEKLFF. The gene calls are TRBV2 and TRBJ1-4; a weak D match, TRBD1 (5 bases). Germline V gene sequence: CDR1 SNHLY, CDR2 FYNNEI. Trimming pared 5 bases from V and 5 bases from J, leaving 9 bases between. This CDR3 is 13 amino acids long.